The TCR beta chain under discussion was sequenced for a study of blood T cell repertoires in COVID-19. Overall study: The origin of the acute and convalescent COVID-19 samples was the United States, Italy and Spain.

Libraries were prepared by immunoSEQ multiplex PCR; TCRdb keeps only in-frame clonotypes and omits some of them. Of some 250,000 clones listed, approximately 90% are singletons. Trimming took off 1 base at V and 1 base at J, with 19 bases between the two ends. Looked up from germline, CDR1 is MNHEY and CDR2 is SMNVEV (reference sequence). This CDR3 spans 19 amino acids. The sequence was collected from a human donor in a cohort exposed to, infected with or recovered from COVID-19 (not recorded which). The donor label of this sample is uncertain. Sequencing input: PBMCs or T cells enriched from blood (not recorded which). J is TRBJ2-2 and V is TRBV27, with D perhaps TRBD2 (7 bases). CDR3 sequence reads: CASSLLPGGSTLNTGELFF. Written as DNA, the CDR3 is TGTGCCAGCAGTTTATTACCGGGGGGCTCCACCTTGAACACCGGGGAGCTGTTTTTT.